This T cell receptor (beta chain) was captured by sequencing in a study of CD8 T cells in Susac syndrome. Worth noting for this clonotype: What it binds is unknown.

Reverse transcription of about 0.5 to 1 ug RNA used random hexamers. In TCRdb, the immunoSEQ multiplex PCR reads were re-called with MiXCR into one record per CDR3 protein. Of 250,000 to 300,000 distinct CDR3 sequences detected, about 82% appear once; the ten largest clones hold 0.21%. Study observations and caveats: The authors acknowledged that their TCR sequencing and HLA analysis involved a relatively small number of individuals.

The multiple sclerosis control group was made up of treatment-naive patients with stable or active relapsing-remitting disease. This receptor was taken from a human donor with multiple sclerosis. Material: CD8+ T cells from PBMCs.

The CDR3, as DNA: TGTGCCAGTAGTACTTCGGGACTAGCGGGAGATGTCGGCTACGAGCAGTACTTC. It is translated as CASSTSGLAGDVGYEQYF. The rearrangement links TRBV19 to TRBJ2-7; the match to TRBD2 covers 14 bases. Germline V gene data show CDR1 as LNHDA and CDR2 as SQIVND (reference sequence). The trim removed 4 bases at V and 3 bases at J, leaving 11 bases unmatched. The CDR3 is made up of 18 amino acids.